This T cell receptor beta chain is drawn from a study of blood T cell repertoires in COVID-19. V was shortened by 6 bases and J by 0 bases, with 6 bases between the two germline ends. The length of the CDR3 is 13 residues. Clones were sequenced by immunoSEQ multiplex PCR, and TCRdb holds only the in-frame ones, with some missing. This sample has 190,000 or so clones; around 88% occur once, and the top ten carry more than 3.5%. Sequencing was carried out using peripheral blood. J is TRBJ2-4 and V is TRBV12-3 or TRBV12-4; no clear D gene. The sequence came from a woman in her 30s with acute or convalescent COVID-19. The CDR3 bases are TGTGCCAGCAGCGTACTAGCCAAAAACATTCAGTACTTC. Amino acid sequence: CASSVLAKNIQYF.